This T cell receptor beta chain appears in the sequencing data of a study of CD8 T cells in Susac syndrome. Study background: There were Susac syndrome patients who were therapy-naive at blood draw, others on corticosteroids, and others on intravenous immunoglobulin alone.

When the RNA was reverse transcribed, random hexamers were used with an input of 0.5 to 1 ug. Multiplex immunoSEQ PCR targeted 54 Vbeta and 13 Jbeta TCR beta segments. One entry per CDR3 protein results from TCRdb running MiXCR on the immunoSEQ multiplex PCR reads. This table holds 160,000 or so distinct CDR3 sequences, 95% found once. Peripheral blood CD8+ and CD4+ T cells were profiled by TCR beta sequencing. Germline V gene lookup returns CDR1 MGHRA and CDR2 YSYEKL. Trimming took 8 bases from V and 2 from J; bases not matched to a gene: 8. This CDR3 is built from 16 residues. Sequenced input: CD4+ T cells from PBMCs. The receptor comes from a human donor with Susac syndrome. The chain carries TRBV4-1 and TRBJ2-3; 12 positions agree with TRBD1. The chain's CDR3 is CASSRDRGLVTDTQYF. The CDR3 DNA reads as TGCGCCAGCTCCCGGGACAGGGGGCTTGTCACAGATACGCAGTATTTT.